Detailed here is one T cell receptor (beta chain). These data originate in a study of high-grade serous ovarian cancer treatment subgroups. Study details: Mean per sample: approximately 14,000 reads, about 7,500 unique TCR beta rearrangements.

CDR1 LNHDA and CDR2 SQIVND come from the germline V gene (reference sequence). The CDR3 is 16 residues long. V lost 5 bases, J lost 3 bases, and 16 bases lay in between. Tumor tissue was taken before any definitive surgery or chemotherapy was given. Method: immunoSEQ multiplex PCR; TCRdb's copy keeps in-frame clones and lacks some. This table holds 35,000 to 45,000 clones, 79% found once. Sequencing input: tumor tissue. The chain couples TRBV19 to TRBJ1-4, with a weak D call TRBD1 (6 bases). The TCR comes from a human donor with high-grade serous ovarian cancer. The CDR3 loop is CASSPWTDLSNEKLFF. CDR3 sequence (DNA): TGTGCCAGTAGTCCATGGACAGATCTATCTAATGAAAAACTGTTTTTT.